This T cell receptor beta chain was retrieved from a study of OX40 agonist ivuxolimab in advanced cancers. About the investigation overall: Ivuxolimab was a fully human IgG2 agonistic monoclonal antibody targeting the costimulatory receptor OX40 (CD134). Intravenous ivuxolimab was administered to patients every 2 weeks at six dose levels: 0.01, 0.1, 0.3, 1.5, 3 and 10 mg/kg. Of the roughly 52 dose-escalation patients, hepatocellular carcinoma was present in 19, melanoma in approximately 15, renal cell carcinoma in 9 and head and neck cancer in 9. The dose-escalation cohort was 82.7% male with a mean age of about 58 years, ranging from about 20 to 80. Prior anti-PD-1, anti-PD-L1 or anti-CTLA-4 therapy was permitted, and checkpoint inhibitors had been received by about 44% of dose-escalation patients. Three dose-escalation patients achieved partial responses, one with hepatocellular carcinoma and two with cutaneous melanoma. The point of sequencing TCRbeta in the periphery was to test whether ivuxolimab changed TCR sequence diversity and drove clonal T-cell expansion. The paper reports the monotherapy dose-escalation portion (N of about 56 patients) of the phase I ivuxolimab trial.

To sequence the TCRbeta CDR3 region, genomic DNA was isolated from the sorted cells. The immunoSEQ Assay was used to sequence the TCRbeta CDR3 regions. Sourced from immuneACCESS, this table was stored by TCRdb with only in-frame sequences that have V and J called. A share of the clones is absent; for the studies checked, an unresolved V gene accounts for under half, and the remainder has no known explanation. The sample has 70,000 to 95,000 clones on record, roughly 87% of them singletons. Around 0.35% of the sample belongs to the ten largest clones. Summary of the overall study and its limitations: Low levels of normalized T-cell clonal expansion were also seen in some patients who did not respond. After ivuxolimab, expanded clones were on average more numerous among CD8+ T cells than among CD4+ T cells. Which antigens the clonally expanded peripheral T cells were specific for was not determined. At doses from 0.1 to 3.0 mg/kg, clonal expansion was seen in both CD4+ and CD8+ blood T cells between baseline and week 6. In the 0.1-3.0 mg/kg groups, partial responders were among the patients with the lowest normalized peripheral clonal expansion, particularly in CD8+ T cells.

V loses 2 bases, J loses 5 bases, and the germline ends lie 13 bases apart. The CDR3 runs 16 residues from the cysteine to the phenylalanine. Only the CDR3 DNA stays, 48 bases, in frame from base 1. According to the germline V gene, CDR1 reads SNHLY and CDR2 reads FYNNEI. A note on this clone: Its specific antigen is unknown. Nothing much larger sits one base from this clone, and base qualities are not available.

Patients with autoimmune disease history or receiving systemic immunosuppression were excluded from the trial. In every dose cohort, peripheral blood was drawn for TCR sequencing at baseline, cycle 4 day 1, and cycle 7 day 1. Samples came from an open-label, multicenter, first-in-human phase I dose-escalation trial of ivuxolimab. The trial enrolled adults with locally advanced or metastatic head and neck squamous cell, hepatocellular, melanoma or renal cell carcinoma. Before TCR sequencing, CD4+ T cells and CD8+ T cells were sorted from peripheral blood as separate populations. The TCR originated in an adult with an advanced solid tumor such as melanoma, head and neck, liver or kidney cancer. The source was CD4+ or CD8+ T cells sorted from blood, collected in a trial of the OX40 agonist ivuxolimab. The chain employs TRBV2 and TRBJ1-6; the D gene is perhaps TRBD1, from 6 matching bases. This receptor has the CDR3 CASSELGHPDNSPLHF. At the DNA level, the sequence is TGTGCCAGCAGTGAACTGGGACACCCGGATAATTCACCCCTCCACTTT.